This record concerns one T cell receptor beta chain sequence. Its recognized antigen is unknown. Base qualities are not recorded, but no much larger clone differs from it by a single base. The sample belongs to a study of brain T cells in children with intractable seizures (dated by TCRdb to about 2021). For the study in its entirety: As a first screen for immune gene transcripts, resected brain tissue from about 58 pediatric epilepsy surgery cases was run on a NanoString immunology panel. Among the 12 selected surgery cases, eight also had pre-surgery blood sequenced, leaving four with brain tissue only. Study-wide findings and limitations: Because sequencing depth differed between pre- and post-surgery blood, the absence of clones from the pre-surgery sample may reflect undersampling. The patients' HCMV serostatus was not known, and viral specificity was inferred solely from CDR3 sequence similarity.

Interpreted using the paper, the time point label stands for: blood from clinic visit 5 months post-surgery; TSC patient then seizure free. The surgery cases that showed the highest brain T cell transcript signatures were chosen for TCR beta chain sequencing of brain tissue, and of blood when it was available. Prior to surgery, the patients had been treated with at least one anti-epileptic drug. TCR-sequenced patients were children with drug-resistant epilepsy due to tuberous sclerosis complex, focal cortical dysplasia, Rasmussen encephalitis or hemimegalencephaly. The Monarch genomic DNA purification kit was used to extract bulk genomic DNA from unsorted brain tissue and whole blood. The immunoSEQ assay was used to generate TCR beta chain sequences from genomic DNA. Turning to the authors' computational methods: CDR3 sequences that did not begin with the conserved framework cysteine at position 104 were removed by hand. To get clonality, the normalized Shannon's Diversity Index was subtracted from one, giving values from 0 (maximal diversity) to 1 (oligoclonal). Chi-squared comparison-of-proportions tests assessed whether the same CDR3 differed in frequency between samples, such as brain versus blood. Public clonotypes were identified by searching immuneACCESS, and similarity to known antiviral clonotypes was assessed with the VDJdb browser. The table was pulled from immuneACCESS by TCRdb, which kept in-frame rearrangements only. Such tables lose some clones; where checked, under half of the loss comes from unresolved V genes, and the rest has no known cause. That table furnishes V, J and clone size, whereas the DNA furnished D and trimming. The sample includes 300,000 to 400,000 clones, with about 93% observed a single time. In total, the top ten clones hold roughly 6% of the sample.

The germline V gene yields LGHNT for CDR1 and FRNRAP for CDR2. V is reduced by 6 bases and J by 1 base, leaving a spacing of 10 bases between them. Counted from cysteine to phenylalanine, this CDR3 has 14 amino acids. Kept here is only the CDR3 DNA, which spans 42 bases and is read in frame from base 1. This sample comprised peripheral blood, obtained approximately 5 months after surgery. This sequence uses TRBV12-5 and TRBJ2-1; no D gene can be assigned with confidence. The TCR originated in a boy under three years old with tuberous sclerosis and intractable seizures. In nucleotides, the sequence is TGTGCTAGTGGCGGGCCCCCTTCCTACAATGAGCAGTTCTTC. Its protein reads: CASGGPPSYNEQFF.